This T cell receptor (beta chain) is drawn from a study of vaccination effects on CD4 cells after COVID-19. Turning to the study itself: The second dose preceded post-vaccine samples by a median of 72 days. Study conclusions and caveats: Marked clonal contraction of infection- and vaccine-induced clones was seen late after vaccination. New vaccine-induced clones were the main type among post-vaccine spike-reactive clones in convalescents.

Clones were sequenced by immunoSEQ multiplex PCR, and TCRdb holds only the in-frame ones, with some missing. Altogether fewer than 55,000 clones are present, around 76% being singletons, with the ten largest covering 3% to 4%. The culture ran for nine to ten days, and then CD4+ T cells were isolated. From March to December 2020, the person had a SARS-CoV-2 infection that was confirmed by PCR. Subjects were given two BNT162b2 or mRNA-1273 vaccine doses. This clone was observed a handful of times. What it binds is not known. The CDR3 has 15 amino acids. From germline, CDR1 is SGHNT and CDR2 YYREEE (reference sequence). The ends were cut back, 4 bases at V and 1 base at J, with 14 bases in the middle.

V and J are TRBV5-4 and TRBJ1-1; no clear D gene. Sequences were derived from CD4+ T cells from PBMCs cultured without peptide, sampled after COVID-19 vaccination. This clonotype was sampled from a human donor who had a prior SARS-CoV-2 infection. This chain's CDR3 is CASSMDLRQNTEAFF. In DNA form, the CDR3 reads TGTGCCAGCAGCATGGACCTGAGGCAGAACACTGAAGCTTTCTTT.